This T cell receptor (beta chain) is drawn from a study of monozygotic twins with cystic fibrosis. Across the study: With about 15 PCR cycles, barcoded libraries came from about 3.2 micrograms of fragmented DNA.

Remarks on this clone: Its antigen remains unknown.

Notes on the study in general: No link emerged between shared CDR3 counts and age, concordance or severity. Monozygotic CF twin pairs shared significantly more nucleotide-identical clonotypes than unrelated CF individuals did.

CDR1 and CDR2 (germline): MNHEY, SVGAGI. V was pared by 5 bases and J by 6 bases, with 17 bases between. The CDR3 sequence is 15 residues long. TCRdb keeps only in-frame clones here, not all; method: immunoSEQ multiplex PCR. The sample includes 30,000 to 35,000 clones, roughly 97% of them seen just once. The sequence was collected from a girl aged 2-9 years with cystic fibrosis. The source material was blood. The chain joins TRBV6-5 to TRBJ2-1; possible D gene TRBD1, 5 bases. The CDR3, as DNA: TGTGCCAGCAGTCTGAGGCCAGGGCTAATCAATGAGCAGTTCTTC. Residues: CASSLRPGLINEQFF.